The rows below give T cell receptor beta chains drawn from one sample of a study of cytomegalovirus exposure and HLA in healthy donors. Profiling relied on immunoSEQ multiplex PCR, and the TCRdb table lists in-frame clones only, not all of them. The sample table includes 200,000 or so clones. Input material: PBMCs. All receptors derive from a boy younger than 18 in good health and CMV-seronegative. Each CDR3 is given with its conserved first and last residue. The order of the fields is J gene, V gene, D gene, CDR3 protein, CDR3 DNA. D genes are given only for firm matches.

>TRBJ1-1|TRBV7-3|NA
CASSLKGAAAELGSTEAFF
TGTGCCAGCAGCTTAAAAGGAGCTGCCGCGGAGCTTGGGAGCACTGAAGCTTTCTTT
>TRBJ1-5|TRBV7-6|NA
CASSLVGGRGNQPQHF
TGTGCCAGCAGCTTAGTAGGCGGTAGAGGCAATCAGCCCCAGCATTTT
>TRBJ2-3|TRBV6-6|NA
CASSYSGQLPDTQYF
TGTGCCAGCAGTTACTCGGGCCAGCTCCCAGATACGCAGTATTTT
>TRBJ2-5|TRBV6-1|TRBD1
CASRQGGETQYF
TGTGCCAGCAGACAGGGGGGTGAGACCCAGTACTTC
>TRBJ1-2|TRBV5-5|NA
CASSWYTRDGYTF
TGTGCCAGCAGCTGGTACACTAGGGATGGCTACACCTTC
>TRBJ2-3|TRBV27|NA
CASTLTPGDRADTQYF
TGTGCCAGCACTTTAACCCCCGGGGATAGGGCAGATACGCAGTATTTT
>TRBJ2-5|TRBV18|TRBD1
CASSPGDFGQGQETQYF
TGTGCCAGCTCACCAGGCGACTTTGGACAGGGGCAGGAGACCCAGTACTTC
>TRBJ2-7|TRBV5-6|NA
CASSLLSESSYEQYF
TGTGCCAGCAGCTTGTTATCCGAAAGCTCCTACGAGCAGTACTTC
>TRBJ1-2|TRBV6-1|TRBD1
CASSEGGTGDGYTF
TGTGCCAGCAGCGAAGGGGGGACAGGGGATGGCTACACCTTC
>TRBJ1-1|TRBV29-1|NA
CSSLARETEAFF
TGCAGCTCCCTTGCCAGGGAAACTGAAGCTTTCTTT
>TRBJ1-6|TRBV6-6|NA
CASSPVIGGFSPLHF
TGTGCCAGCAGTCCCGTTATTGGGGGGTTCTCACCCCTCCACTTT
>TRBJ2-7|TRBV5-6|NA
CASSLFLVDTYEQYF
TGTGCCAGCAGCTTGTTCCTAGTGGATACCTACGAGCAGTACTTC
>TRBJ2-5|TRBV30|NA
CAWSVGEETQYF
TGTGCCTGGAGTGTAGGGGAAGAGACCCAGTACTTC
>TRBJ1-5|TRBV6-5|NA
CASRKGPSQPQHF
TGTGCCAGCCGGAAGGGGCCTAGTCAGCCCCAGCATTTT
>TRBJ1-5|TRBV6-1|NA
CTSSTFRGANQPQHF
TGTACCAGCAGTACATTCCGTGGGGCTAATCAGCCCCAGCATTTT
>TRBJ2-1|TRBV7-9|TRBD2
CASSPRSLAGPSSYNEQFF
TGTGCCAGCAGCCCGCGGTCACTAGCGGGGCCGAGCTCCTACAATGAGCAGTTCTTC
>TRBJ2-2|TRBV4-1|NA
CASSQENLGAGRTGELFF
TGCGCCAGCAGCCAAGAAAACCTTGGGGCAGGGAGGACCGGGGAGCTGTTTTTT
>TRBJ2-7|TRBV19|NA
CASSPLDSTYEQYF
TGTGCCAGTAGTCCCCTCGACAGCACCTACGAGCAGTACTTC
>TRBJ2-3|TRBV13|NA
CASSLPSTDTQYF
TGTGCCAGCAGCTTACCGAGTACAGATACGCAGTATTTT
>TRBJ2-7|TRBV9|TRBD1
CASSSGTGSSYEQYF
TGTGCCAGCAGCTCTGGGACAGGTAGCTCCTACGAGCAGTACTTC
>TRBJ2-4|TRBV28|TRBD1
CASSLSYSGRGPAKNIQYF
TGTGCCAGCAGTTTATCGTATTCGGGCAGGGGGCCTGCCAAAAACATTCAGTACTTC
>TRBJ1-6|TRBV30|TRBD1
CAWAPGGTGNSPLHF
TGTGCCTGGGCTCCTGGCGGGACAGGGAATTCACCCCTCCACTTT
>TRBJ1-6|TRBV18|TRBD1
CASSSSGTDYNSPLHF
TGTGCCAGCTCCTCATCCGGGACAGACTATAATTCACCCCTCCACTTT
>TRBJ1-4|TRBV30|TRBD1
CAWSGTGLNEKLFF
TGTGCCTGGAGCGGGACAGGCCTTAATGAAAAACTGTTTTTT
>TRBJ2-7|TRBV2|NA
CASSYRAGSYEQYF
TGTGCCAGCAGTTACAGGGCTGGTTCCTACGAGCAGTACTTC
>TRBJ2-1|TRBV7-8|TRBD2
CASSLEEALAGEISSYNEQFF
TGTGCCAGCAGCTTAGAAGAGGCGCTAGCGGGGGAAATAAGCTCCTACAATGAGCAGTTCTTC
>TRBJ2-2|TRBV15|TRBD1
CATSRVVRTGSHTGELFF
TGTGCCACCAGCAGAGTGGTTAGGACAGGGAGCCACACCGGGGAGCTGTTTTTT
>TRBJ2-5|TRBV11-1|NA
CASSFYRAGQETQYF
TGTGCCAGCAGCTTTTACCGGGCGGGCCAAGAGACCCAGTACTTC
>TRBJ2-1|TRBV10-2|TRBD2
CASRAGRSYNEQFF
TGCGCCAGCCGAGCGGGGAGGTCCTACAATGAGCAGTTCTTC
>TRBJ2-7|TRBV28|TRBD2
CASSYGLEGYF
TGTGCCAGCAGTTACGGACTAGAGGGGTACTTC
>TRBJ2-6|TRBV19|TRBD1
CASSIFRDSLAGANVLTF
TGTGCCAGTAGTATATTCCGGGACAGCCTGGCTGGGGCCAACGTCCTGACTTTC
>TRBJ2-2|TRBV7-9|NA
CASSSQGAKGTGELFF
TGTGCCAGCAGCTCACAGGGCGCGAAGGGCACCGGGGAGCTGTTTTTT
>TRBJ2-7|TRBV19|TRBD1
CASAHPGQKDSYEQYF
TGTGCCAGCGCGCATCCGGGACAGAAAGACTCCTACGAGCAGTACTTC
>TRBJ1-1|TRBV5-1|NA
CASRGIGNTEAFF
TGCGCCAGTAGGGGCATAGGGAACACTGAAGCTTTCTTT
>TRBJ2-1|TRBV5-4|TRBD1
CASSLHLLDRGTNNEQFF
TGTGCCAGCAGCTTGCACCTACTGGACAGGGGGACGAACAATGAGCAGTTCTTC
>TRBJ2-5|TRBV12-5|NA
CASGLSRSQETQYF
TGTGCTAGTGGTTTGTCCCGGAGCCAAGAGACCCAGTACTTC